This TCR beta chain comes out of a study of beta chain features in type 1 diabetes. Study overall: What patients shared with healthy donors was a similar profile of age, gender and cell yields. Study conclusions and caveats: More deletions and fewer insertions at VDJ junctions were found in patients with type 1 diabetes.

Investigators reverse transcribed all isolated RNA, so they sequenced expressed TCRB transcripts. TCRdb keeps only in-frame clones here, not all; method: immunoSEQ multiplex PCR. The table records under 250,000 clones, around 14% of them present only once. Germline trimming cut 1 base from V and 5 bases from J; bases unmatched to any gene: 1. Germline lookup yields CDR1 SGHAT and CDR2 FQNNGV. This CDR3 has 14 residues. As for this clone: No antigen is known for it.

Cells sorted by CD45RO/CCR7/CD25/CD127/CD95/CD27 comprised CD4+ naive, central memory, regulatory and stem cell-like memory cells. The gene calls are TRBV11-2 and TRBJ1-5; 8 bases map to TRBD1. This TCR came from a woman in her forties in good health. The sequencing sample was made of naive CD4+ T cells from blood. CDR3 protein: CASSLGQGYQPQHF. CDR3 nucleotides: TGTGCCAGCAGCTTAGGACAGGGGTATCAGCCCCAGCATTTT. Variable domain in full (rest from reference TRBV11-2 and TRBJ1-5): EAGVAQSPRYKIIEKRQSVAFWCNPISGHATLYWYQQILGQGPKLLIQFQNNGVVDDSQLPKDRFSAERLKGVDSTLKIQPAKLEDSAVYLCASSLGQGYQPQHFGDGTRLSIL.